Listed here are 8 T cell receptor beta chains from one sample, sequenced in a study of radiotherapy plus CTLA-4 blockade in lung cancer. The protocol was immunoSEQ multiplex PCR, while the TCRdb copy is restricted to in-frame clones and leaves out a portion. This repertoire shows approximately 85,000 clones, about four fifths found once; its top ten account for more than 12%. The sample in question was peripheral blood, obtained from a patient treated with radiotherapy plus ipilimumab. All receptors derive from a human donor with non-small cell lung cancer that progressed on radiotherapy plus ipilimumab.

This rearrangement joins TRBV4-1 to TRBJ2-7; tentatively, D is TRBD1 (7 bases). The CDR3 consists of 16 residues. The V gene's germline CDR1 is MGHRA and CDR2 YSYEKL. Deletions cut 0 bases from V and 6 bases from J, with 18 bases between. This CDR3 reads CASSQEVRGTGAEQYF. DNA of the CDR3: TGCGCCAGCAGCCAAGAGGTGCGGGGCACAGGGGCCGAGCAGTACTTC.

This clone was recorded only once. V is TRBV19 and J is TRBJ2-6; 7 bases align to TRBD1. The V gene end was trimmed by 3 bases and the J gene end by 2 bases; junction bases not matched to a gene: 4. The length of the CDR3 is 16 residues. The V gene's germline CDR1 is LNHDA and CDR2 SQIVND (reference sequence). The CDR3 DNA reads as TGTGCCAGTAGTATGAACAGGGGTGCTGGGGCCAACGTCCTGACTTTC. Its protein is CASSMNRGAGANVLTF. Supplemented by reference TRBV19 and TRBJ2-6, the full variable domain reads DGGITQSPKYLFRKEGQNVTLSCEQNLNHDAMYWYRQDPGQGLRLIYYSQIVNDFQKGDIAEGYSVSREKKESFPLTVTSAQKNPTAFYLCASSMNRGAGANVLTFGAGSRLTVL.

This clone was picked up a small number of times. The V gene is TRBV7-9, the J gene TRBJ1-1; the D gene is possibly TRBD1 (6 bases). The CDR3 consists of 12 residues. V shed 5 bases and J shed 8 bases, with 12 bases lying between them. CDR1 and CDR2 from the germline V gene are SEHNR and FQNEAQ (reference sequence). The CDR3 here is CASSRSGAEAFF. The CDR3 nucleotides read TGTGCCAGCAGCCGATCGGGGGCAGAAGCTTTCTTT.

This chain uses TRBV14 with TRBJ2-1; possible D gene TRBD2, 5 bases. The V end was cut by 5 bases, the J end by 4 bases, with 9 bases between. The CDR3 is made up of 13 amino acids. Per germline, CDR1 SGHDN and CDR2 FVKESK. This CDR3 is CASSGETYNEQFF. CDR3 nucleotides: TGTGCCAGCAGCGGGGAGACGTACAATGAGCAGTTCTTC.

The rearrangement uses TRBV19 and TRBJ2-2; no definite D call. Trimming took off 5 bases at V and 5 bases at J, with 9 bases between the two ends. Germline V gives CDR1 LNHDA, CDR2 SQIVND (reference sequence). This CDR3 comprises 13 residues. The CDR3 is CASSSMGTGELFF. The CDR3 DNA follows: TGTGCCAGTAGTTCAATGGGGACCGGGGAGCTGTTTTTT.

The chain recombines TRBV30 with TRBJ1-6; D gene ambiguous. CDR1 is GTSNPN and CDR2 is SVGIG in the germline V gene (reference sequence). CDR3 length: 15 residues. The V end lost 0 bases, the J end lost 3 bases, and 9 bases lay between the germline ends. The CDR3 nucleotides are TGTGCCTGGAGTGTAGACCCAGGCTATAATTCACCCCTCCACTTT. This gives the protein CAWSVDPGYNSPLHF.

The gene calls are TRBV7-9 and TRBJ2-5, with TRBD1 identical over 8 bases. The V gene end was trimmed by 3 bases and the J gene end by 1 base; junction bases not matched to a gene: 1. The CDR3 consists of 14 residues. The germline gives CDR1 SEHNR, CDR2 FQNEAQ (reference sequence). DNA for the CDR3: TGTGCCAGCAGCTTCGGACAGGGCCAAGAGACCCAGTACTTC. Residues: CASSFGQGQETQYF.

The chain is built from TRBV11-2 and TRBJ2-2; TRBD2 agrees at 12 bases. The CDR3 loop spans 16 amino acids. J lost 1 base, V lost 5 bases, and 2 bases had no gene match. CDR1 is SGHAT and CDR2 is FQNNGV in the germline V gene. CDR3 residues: CASSRTSGVNTGELFF. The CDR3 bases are TGTGCCAGCAGCCGGACTAGCGGGGTGAACACCGGGGAGCTGTTTTTT.